This T cell receptor (beta chain) emerged from a study of T cell repertoires in cytomegalovirus infection (dated by TCRdb to about 2019). About the full investigation: Donor HLA type was relevant to the analysis, as public TCR beta signatures indicated carriage of CMV infection together with the matching HLA type.

Its CDR3 holds 14 amino acids, cysteine through phenylalanine. This entry keeps only the CDR3 DNA: 42 bases, framed from base 1. In the germline V gene, CDR1 corresponds to MNHNS and CDR2 to SASEGT. Trimming at the junction amounts to 3 bases on V and 4 bases on J, and the germline ends lie 9 bases apart. Details on this clonotype: There is no known antigen for this receptor. Base qualities were left out, and no much larger clone turns up one base away.

The instrument given in TCRdb is Illumina HiSeq 1500. TCRdb reworked the public reads: Q25 trimming with fastp, MiXCR clone assembly, productive beta chains retained. For every CDR3 protein sequence, its rows merge into one entry that carries the most common genes and DNA. The sample table contains 300,000 or so distinct CDR3 sequences; only one count was recorded for 25% of them. Jointly, the top ten make up approximately 15% of the sample. Overall study results and their limits: Carriers of CMV infection plus the relevant HLA type were discriminated by the cumulative frequency of public TCR beta family members in the study cohort and in an independent approximately 400-donor cohort. The ex vivo response was dominated by HLA-C-restricted CMV-specific TCR beta clonotypes, which also provided the single most frequent clonotype in two of eight donors.

Sequenced material: PBMCs. The TCR comes from a human donor in good health (CMV status not recorded). Some clones in this sample may be carry-over from other donors' samples. This sequence uses TRBV6-1 and TRBJ2-2, with the D gene tentatively TRBD1 or TRBD2, based on 6 matching bases in each. The nucleotide sequence is TGTGCCAGCAGTGACAGGGGAGGCACCGGGGAGCTGTTTTTT. The resulting protein is CASSDRGGTGELFF.